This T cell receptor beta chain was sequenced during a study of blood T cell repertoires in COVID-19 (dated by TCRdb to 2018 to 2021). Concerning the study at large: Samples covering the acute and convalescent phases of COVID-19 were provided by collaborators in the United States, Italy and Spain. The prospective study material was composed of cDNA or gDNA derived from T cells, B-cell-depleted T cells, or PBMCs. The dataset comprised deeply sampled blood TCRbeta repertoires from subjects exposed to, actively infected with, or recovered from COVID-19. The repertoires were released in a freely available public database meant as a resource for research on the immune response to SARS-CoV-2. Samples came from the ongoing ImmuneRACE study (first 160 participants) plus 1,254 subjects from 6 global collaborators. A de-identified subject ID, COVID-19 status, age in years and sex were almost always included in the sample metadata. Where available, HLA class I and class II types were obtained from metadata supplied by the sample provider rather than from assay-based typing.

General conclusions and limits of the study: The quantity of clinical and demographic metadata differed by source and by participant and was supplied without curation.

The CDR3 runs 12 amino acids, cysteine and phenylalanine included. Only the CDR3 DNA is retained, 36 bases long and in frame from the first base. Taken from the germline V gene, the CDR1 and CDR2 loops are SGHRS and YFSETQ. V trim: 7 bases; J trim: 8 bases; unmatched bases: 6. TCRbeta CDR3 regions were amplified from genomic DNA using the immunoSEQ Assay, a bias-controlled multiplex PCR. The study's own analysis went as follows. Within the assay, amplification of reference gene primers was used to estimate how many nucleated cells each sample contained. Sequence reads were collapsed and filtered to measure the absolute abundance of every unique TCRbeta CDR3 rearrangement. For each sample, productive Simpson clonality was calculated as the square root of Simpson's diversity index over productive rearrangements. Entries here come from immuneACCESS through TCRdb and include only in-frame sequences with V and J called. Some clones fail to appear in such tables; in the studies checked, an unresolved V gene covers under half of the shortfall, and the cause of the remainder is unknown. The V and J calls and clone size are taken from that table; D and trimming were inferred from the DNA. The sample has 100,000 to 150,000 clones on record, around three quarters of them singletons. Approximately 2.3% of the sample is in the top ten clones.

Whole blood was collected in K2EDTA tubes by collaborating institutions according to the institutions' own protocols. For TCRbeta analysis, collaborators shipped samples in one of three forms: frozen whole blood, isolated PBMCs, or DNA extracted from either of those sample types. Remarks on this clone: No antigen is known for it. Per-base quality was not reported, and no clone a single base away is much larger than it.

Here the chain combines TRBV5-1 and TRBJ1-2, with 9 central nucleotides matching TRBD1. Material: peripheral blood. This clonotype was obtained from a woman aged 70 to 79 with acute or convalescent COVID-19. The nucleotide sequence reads TGCGCCAGCTCGGGACAGGGTTCCGGCTACACCTTC. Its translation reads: CASSGQGSGYTF.